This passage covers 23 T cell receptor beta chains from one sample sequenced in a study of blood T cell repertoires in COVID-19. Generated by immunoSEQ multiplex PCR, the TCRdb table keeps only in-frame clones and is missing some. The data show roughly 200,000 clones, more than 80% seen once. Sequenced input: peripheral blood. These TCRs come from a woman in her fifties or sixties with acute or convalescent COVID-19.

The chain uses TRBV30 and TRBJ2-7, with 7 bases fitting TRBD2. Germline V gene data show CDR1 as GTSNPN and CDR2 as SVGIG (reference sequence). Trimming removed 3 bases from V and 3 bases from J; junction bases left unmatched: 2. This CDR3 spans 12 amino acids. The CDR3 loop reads CAWRKRDYEQYF. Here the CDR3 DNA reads TGTGCCTGGAGGAAGCGGGACTACGAGCAGTACTTC.

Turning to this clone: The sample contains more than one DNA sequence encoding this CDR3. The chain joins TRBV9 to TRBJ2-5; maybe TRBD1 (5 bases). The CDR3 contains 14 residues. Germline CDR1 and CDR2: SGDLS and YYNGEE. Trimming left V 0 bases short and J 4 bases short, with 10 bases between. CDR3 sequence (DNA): TGTGCCAGCAGCGTAGGCCCTAGGGGAGAGACCCAGTACTTC. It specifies CASSVGPRGETQYF.

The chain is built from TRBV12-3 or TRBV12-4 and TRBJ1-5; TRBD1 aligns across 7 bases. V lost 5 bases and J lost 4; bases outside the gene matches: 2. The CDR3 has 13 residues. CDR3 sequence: CASSETGNQPQHF. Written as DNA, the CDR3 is TGTGCCAGCAGTGAGACAGGGAATCAGCCCCAGCATTTT.

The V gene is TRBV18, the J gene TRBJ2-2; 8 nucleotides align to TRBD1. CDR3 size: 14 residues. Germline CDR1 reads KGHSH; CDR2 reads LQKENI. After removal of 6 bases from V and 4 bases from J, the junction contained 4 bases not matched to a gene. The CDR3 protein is CASSPGGVTGELFF. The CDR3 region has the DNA TGTGCCAGCTCGCCAGGGGGCGTCACCGGGGAGCTGTTTTTT.

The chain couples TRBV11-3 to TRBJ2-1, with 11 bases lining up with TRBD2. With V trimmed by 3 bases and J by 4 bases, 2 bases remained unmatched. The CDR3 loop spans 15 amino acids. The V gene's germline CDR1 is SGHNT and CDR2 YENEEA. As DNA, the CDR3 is TGTGCCAGCAGCTTCGGACTAGCGGGTTACAATGAGCAGTTCTTC. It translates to CASSFGLAGYNEQFF.

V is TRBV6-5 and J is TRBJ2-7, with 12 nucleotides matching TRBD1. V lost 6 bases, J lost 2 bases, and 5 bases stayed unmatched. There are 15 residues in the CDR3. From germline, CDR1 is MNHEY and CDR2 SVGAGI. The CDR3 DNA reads TGTGCCAGCAGCGCCGGGACAGGGGGCCCCTACGAGCAGTACGTC. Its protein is CASSAGTGGPYEQYV.

CDR3 loop: CASSYTQGNTEAFF. The CDR3 coding sequence is TGTGCCAGCAGCTACACTCAGGGGAACACTGAAGCTTTCTTT. This chain uses TRBV3-1 (or the pseudogene TRBV3-2) with TRBJ1-1; perhaps TRBD1 as D (5 bases). Trimming took off 5 bases at V and 1 base at J, with 11 bases between the two ends. CDR3 length: 14 amino acids. Germline lookup yields CDR1 LGHDT and CDR2 YNNKEL (reference sequence).

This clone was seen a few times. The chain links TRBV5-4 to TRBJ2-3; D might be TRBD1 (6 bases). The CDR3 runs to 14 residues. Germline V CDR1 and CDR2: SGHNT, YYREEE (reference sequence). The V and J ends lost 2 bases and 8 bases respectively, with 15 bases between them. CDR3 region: CASSFWTVDGTQYF. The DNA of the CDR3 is TGTGCCAGCAGCTTTTGGACAGTCGATGGTACGCAGTATTTT.

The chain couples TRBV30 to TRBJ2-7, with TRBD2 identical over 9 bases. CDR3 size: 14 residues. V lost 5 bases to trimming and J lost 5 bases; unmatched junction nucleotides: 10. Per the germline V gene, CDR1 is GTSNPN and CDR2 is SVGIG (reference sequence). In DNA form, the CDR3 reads TGTGCCTGGCAAGGAGCGGGAGGTAGCAACGAGCAGTACTTC. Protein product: CAWQGAGGSNEQYF. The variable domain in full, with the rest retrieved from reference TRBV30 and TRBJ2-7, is SQTIHQWPATLVQPVGSPLSLECTVEGTSNPNLYWYRQAAGRGLQLLFYSVGIGQISSEVPQNLSASRPQDRQFILSSKKLLLSDSGFYLCAWQGAGGSNEQYFGPGTRLTVT.

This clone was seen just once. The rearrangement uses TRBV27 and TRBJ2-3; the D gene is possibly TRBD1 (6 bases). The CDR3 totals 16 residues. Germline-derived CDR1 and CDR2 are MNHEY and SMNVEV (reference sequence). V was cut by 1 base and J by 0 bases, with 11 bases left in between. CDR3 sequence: CASSLLGAKSTDTQYF. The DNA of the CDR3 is TGTGCCAGCAGTTTATTGGGGGCGAAGAGCACAGATACGCAGTATTTT.

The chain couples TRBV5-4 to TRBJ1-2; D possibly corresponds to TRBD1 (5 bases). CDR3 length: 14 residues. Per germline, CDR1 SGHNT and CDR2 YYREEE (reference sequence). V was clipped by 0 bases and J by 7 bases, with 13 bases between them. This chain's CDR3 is CASSLVNQGSGYTF. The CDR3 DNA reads TGTGCCAGCAGCTTGGTCAATCAGGGTTCTGGCTACACCTTC.

CDR3 residues: CASSEWVGGTDTQYF. The CDR3 DNA is TGCGCCAGCAGTGAGTGGGTAGGGGGCACAGATACGCAGTATTTT. V and J are TRBV10-1 and TRBJ2-3, with a tentative D call TRBD1 (5 bases). The CDR3 has 15 residues. V was trimmed by 1 base and J by 1 base, leaving 9 bases between them. Germline assignment: CDR1 WNHNN and CDR2 SYGVQD (reference sequence).

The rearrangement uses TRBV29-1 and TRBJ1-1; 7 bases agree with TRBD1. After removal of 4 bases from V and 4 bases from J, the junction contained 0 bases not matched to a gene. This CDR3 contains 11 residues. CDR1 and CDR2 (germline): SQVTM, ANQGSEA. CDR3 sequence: CSVGQGTEAFF. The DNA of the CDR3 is TGCAGCGTTGGACAGGGCACTGAAGCTTTCTTT.

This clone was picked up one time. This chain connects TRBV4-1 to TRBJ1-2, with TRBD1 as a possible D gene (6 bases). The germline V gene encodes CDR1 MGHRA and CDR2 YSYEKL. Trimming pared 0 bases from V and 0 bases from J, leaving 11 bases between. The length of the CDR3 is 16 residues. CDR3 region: CASSQERTVTNYGYTF. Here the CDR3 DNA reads TGCGCCAGCAGCCAAGAAAGGACAGTCACTAACTATGGCTACACCTTC.

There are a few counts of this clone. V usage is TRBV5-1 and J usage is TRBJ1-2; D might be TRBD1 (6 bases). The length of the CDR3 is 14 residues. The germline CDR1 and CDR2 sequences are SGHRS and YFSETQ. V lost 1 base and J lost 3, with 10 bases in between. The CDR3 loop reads CASSLRTEDYGYTF. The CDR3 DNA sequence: TGCGCCAGCAGCTTGAGGACAGAGGACTATGGCTACACCTTC.

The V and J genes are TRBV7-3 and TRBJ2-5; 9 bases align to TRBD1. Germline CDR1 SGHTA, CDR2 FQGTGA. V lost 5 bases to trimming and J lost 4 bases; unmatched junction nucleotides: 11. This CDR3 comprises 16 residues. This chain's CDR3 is CASSTYPDRGGETQYF. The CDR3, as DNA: TGTGCCAGCAGCACCTACCCTGACAGGGGGGGAGAGACCCAGTACTTC.

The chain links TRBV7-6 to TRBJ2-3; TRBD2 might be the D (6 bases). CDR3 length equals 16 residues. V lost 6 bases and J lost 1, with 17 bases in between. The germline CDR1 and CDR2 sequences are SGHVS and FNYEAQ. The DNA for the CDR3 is TGTGCCAGCAGTTTGGAGGGCAATTACGGCACAGATACGCAGTATTTT. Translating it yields CASSLEGNYGTDTQYF.

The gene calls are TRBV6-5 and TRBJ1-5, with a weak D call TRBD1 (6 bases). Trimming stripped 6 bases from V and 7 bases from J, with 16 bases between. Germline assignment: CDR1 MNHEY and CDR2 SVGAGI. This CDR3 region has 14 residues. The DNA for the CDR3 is TGTGCCAGCAGCGACCCACACAGGGCCCAGCCCCAGCATTTT. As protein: CASSDPHRAQPQHF.

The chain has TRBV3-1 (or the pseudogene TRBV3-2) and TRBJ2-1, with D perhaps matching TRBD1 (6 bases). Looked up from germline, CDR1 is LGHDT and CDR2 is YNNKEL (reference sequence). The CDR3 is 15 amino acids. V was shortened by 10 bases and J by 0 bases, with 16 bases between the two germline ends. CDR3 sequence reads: CATTQLGGSYNEQFF. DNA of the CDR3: TGTGCCACCACACAGCTAGGGGGCTCCTACAATGAGCAGTTCTTC.

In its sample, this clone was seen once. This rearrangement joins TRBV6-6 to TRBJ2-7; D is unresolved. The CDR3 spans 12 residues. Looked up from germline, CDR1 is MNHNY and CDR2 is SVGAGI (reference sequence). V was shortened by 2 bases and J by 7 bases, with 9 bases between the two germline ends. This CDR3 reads CASSYEVREQYF. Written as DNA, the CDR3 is TGTGCCAGCAGTTACGAAGTGCGGGAGCAGTACTTC.

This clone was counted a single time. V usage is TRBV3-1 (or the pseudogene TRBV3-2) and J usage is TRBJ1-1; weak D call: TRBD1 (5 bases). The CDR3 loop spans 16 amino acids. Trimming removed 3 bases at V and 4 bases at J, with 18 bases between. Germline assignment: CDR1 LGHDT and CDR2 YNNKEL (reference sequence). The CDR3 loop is CASSHTGRGLPTEAFF. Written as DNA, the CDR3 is TGTGCCAGCAGCCATACAGGTAGGGGCCTACCCACTGAAGCTTTCTTT.

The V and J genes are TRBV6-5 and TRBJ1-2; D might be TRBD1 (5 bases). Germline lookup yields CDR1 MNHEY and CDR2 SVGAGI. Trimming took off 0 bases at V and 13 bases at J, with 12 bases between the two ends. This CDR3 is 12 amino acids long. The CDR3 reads CASSYSRDFFTF. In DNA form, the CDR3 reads TGTGCCAGCAGTTACTCAAGGGACTTCTTCACCTTC.

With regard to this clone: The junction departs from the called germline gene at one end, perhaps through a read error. CDR3 sequence reads: CASSDPGGLRTGELFF. In DNA form, the CDR3 reads TGCGCCAGTAGTGACCCCGGGGGACTCCGGACCGGGGAGCTGTTTTTT. The chain links TRBV10-1 to TRBJ2-2, with D tentatively TRBD2 (6 bases). Per germline, CDR1 WNHNN and CDR2 SYGVQD (reference sequence). The CDR3 is 16 amino acids.